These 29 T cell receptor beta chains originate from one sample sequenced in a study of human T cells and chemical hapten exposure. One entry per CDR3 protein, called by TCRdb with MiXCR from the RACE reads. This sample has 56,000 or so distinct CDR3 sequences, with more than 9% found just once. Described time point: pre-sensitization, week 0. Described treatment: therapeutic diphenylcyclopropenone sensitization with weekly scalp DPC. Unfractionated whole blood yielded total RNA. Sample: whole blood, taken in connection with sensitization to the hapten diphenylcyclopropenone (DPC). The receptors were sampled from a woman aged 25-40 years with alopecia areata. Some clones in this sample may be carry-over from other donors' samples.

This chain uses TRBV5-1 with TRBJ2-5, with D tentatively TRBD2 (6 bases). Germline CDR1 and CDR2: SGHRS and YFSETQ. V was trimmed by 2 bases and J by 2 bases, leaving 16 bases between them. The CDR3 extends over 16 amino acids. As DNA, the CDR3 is TGCGCCAGCAGCTTTGGGCGGGGCGGCAATCAAGAGACCCAGTACTTC. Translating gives CASSFGRGGNQETQYF.

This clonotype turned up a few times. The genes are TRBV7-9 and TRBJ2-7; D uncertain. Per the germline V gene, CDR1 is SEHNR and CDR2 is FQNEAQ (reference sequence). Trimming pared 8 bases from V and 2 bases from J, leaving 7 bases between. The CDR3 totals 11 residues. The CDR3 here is CASGGAYEQYF. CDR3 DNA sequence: TGTGCCAGCGGTGGGGCCTACGAGCAGTACTTC.

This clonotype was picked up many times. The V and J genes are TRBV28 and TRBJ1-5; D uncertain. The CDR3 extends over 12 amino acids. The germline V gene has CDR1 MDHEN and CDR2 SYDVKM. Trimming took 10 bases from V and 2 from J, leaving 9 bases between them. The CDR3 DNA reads TGTGCCACCAAACGTGGCAATCAGCCCCAGCATTTT. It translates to CATKRGNQPQHF. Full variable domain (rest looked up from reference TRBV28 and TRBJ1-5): DVKVTQSSRYLVKRTGEKVFLECVQDMDHENMFWYRQDPGLGLRLIYFSYDVKMKEKGDIPEGYSVSREKKERFSLILESASTNQTSMYLCATKRGNQPQHFGDGTRLSIL.

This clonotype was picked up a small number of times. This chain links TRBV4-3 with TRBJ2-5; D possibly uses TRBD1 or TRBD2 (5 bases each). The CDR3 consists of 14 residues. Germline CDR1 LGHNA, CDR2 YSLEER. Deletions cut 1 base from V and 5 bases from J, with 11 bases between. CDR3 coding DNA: TGCGCCAGCAGCCAAGCCGGGACCGGGGAGACCCAGTACTTC. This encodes CASSQAGTGETQYF.

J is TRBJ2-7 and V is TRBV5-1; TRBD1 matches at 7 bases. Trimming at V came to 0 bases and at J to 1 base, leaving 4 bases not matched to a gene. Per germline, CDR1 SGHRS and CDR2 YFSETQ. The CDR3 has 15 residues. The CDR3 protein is CASSLGQGRSYEQYF. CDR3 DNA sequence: TGCGCCAGCAGCTTGGGACAGGGCCGATCCTACGAGCAGTACTTC.

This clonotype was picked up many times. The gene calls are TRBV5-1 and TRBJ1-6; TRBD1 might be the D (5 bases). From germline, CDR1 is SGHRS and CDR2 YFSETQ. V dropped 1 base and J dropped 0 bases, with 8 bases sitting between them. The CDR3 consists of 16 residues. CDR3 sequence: CASSLRQSSYNSPLHF. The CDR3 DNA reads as TGCGCCAGCAGCTTGAGACAGAGCTCCTATAATTCACCCCTCCACTTT. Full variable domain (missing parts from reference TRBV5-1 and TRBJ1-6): KAGVTQTPRYLIKTRGQQVTLSCSPISGHRSVSWYQQTPGQGLQFLFEYFSETQRNKGNFPGRFSGRQFSNSRSEMNVSTLELGDSALYLCASSLRQSSYNSPLHFGNGTRLTVT.

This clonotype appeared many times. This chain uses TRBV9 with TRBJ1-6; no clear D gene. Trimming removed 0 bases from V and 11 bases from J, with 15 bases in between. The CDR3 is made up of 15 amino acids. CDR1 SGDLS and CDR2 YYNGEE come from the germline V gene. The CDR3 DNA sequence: TGTGCCAGCAGCGTAGATGGCAGGCCCCCCGCACCCCTCCACTTT. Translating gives CASSVDGRPPAPLHF.

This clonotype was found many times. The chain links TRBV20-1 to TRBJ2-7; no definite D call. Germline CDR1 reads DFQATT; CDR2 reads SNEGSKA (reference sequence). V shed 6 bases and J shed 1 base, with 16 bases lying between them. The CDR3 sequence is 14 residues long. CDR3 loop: CSARRVTVSYEQYF. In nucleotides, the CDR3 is TGCAGTGCCCGACGTGTGACCGTTTCCTACGAGCAGTACTTC.

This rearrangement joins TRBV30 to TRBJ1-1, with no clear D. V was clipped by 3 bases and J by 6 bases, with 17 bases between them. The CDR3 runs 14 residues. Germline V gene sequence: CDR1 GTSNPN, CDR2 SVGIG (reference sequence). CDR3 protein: CAWRNTPGGAEAFF. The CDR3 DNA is TGTGCCTGGAGGAATACACCGGGAGGCGCTGAAGCTTTCTTT. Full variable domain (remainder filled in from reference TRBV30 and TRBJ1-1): SQTIHQWPATLVQPVGSPLSLECTVEGTSNPNLYWYRQAAGRGLQLLFYSVGIGQISSEVPQNLSASRPQDRQFILSSKKLLLSDSGFYLCAWRNTPGGAEAFFGQGTRLTVV.

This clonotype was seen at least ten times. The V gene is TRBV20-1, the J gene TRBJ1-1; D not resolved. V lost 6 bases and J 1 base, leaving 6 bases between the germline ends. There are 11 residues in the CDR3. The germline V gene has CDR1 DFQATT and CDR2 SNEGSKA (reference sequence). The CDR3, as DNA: TGCAGTGCGACGCAGAACACTGAAGCTTTCTTT. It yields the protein CSATQNTEAFF.

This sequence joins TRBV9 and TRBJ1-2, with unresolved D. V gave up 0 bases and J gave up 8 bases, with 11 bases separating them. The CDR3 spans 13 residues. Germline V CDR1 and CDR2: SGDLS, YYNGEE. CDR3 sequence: CASSVDQAGGYTF. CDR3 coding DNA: TGTGCCAGCAGCGTAGATCAGGCAGGAGGCTACACCTTC.

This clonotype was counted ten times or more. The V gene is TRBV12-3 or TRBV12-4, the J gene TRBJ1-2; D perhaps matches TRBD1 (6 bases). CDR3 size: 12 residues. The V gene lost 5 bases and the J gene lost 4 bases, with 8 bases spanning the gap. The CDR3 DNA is TGTGCCAGCAGTCGGACAGCCTATGGCTACACCTTC. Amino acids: CASSRTAYGYTF.

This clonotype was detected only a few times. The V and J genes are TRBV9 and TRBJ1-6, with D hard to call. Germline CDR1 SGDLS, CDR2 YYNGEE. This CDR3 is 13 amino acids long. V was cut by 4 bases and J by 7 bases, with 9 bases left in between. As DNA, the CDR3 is TGTGCCAGCAGCACGGCAGAGAATTCACCCCTCCACTTT. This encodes CASSTAENSPLHF.

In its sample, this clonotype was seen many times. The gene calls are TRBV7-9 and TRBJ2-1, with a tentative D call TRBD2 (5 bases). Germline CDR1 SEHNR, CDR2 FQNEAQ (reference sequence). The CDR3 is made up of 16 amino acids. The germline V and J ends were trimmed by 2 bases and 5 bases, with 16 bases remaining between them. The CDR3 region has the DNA TGTGCCAGCAGCTTAACTTGGCAGGAGGTCCACAATGAGCAGTTCTTC. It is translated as CASSLTWQEVHNEQFF.

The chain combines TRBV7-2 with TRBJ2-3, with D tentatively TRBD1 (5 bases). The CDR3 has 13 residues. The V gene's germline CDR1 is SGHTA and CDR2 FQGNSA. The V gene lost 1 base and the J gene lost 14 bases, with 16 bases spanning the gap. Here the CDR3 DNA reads TGTGCCAGCAGCTTAGAAAGGGGCCGATTAAGGTATTTT. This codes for CASSLERGRLRYF.

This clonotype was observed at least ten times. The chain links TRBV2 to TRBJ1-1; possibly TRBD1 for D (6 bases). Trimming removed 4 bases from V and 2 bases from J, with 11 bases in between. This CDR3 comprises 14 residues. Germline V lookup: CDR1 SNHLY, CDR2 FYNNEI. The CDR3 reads CASSVDRVNTEAFF. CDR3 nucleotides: TGTGCCAGCAGTGTGGACAGAGTAAACACTGAAGCTTTCTTT.

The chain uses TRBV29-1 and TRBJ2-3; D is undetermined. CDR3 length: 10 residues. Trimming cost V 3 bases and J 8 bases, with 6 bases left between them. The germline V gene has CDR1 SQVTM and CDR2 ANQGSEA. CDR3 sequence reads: CSVDAPTQYF. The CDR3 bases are TGCAGCGTTGATGCCCCTACGCAGTATTTT.

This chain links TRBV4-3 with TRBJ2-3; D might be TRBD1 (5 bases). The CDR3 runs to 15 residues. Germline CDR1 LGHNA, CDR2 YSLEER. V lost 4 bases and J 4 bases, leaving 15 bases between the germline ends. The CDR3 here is CASSRQGQAADTQYF. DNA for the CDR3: TGCGCCAGCAGCCGCCAAGGACAAGCCGCAGATACGCAGTATTTT.

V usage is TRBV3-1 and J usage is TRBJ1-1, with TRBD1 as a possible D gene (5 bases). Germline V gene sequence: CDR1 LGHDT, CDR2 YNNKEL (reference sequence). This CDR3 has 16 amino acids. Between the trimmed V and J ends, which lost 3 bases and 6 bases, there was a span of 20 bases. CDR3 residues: CASSHSIQLWGAEAFF. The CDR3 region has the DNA TGTGCCAGCAGCCACTCTATACAGTTGTGGGGGGCTGAAGCTTTCTTT.

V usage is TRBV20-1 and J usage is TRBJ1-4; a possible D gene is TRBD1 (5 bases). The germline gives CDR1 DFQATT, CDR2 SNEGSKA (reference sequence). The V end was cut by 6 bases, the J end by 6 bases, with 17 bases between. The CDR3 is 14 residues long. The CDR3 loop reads CSAKNPEGHEKLFF. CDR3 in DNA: TGCAGTGCCAAGAACCCCGAGGGACATGAAAAACTGTTTTTT.

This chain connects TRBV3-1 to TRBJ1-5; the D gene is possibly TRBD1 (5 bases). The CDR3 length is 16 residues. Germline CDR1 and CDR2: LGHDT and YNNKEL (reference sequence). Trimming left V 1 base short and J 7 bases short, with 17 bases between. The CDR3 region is CASSQAGTAAGQPQHF. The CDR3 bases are TGTGCCAGCAGCCAAGCCGGGACCGCCGCCGGCCAGCCCCAGCATTTT.

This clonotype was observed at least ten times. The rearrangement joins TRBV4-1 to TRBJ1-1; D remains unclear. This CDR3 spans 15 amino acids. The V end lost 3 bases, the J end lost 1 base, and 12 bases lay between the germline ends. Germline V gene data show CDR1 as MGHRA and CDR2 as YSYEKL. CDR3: CASSHPDRPNTEAFF. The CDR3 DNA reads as TGCGCCAGCAGCCACCCTGACCGCCCGAACACTGAAGCTTTCTTT.

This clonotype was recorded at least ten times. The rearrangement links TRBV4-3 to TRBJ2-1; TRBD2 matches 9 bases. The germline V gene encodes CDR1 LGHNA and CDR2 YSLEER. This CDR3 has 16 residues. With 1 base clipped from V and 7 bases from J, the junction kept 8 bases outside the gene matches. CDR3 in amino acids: CASSQGYLAGLNEQFF. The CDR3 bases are TGCGCCAGCAGCCAAGGTTATCTAGCGGGGTTAAATGAGCAGTTCTTC.

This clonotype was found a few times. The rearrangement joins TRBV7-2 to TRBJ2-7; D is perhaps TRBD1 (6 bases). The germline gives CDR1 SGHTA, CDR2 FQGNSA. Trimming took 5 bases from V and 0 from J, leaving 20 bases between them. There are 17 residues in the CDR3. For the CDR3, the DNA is TGTGCCAGCAGCCCGAGACTAAACCGGGACACCTCCTACGAGCAGTACTTC. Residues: CASSPRLNRDTSYEQYF.

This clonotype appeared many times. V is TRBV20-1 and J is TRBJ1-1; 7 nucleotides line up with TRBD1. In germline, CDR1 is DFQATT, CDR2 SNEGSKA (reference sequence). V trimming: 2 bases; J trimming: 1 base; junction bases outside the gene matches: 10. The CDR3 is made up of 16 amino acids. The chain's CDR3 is CSARKTPRGENTEAFF. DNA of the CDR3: TGCAGTGCTAGAAAGACTCCCAGGGGGGAGAACACTGAAGCTTTCTTT.

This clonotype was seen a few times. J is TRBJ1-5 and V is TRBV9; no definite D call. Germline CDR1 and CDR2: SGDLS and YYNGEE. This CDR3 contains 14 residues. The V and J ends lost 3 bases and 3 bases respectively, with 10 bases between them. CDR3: CASSGGGPNQPQHF. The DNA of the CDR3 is TGTGCCAGCAGCGGGGGTGGGCCCAATCAGCCCCAGCATTTT. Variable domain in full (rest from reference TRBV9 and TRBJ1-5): DSGVTQTPKHLITATGQRVTLRCSPRSGDLSVYWYQQSLDQGLQFLIQYYNGEERAKGNILERFSAQQFPDLHSELNLSSLELGDSALYFCASSGGGPNQPQHFGDGTRLSIL.

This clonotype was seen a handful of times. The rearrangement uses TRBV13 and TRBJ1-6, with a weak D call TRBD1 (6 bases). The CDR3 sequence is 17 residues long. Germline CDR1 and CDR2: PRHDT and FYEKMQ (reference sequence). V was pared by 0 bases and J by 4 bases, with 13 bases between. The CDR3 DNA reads TGTGCCAGCAGCTTAGGGTTTGGACAGCTGTATAATTCACCCCTCCACTTT. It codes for CASSLGFGQLYNSPLHF. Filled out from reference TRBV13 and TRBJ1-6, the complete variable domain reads AAGVIQSPRHLIKEKRETATLKCYPIPRHDTVYWYQQGPGQDPQFLISFYEKMQSDKGSIPDRFSAQQFSDYHSELNMSSLELGDSALYFCASSLGFGQLYNSPLHFGNGTRLTVT.

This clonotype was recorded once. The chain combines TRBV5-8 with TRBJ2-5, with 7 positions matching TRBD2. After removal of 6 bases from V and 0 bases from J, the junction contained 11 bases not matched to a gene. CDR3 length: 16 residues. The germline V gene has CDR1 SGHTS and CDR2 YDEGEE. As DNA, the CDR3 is TGTGCCAGCACTCGGGGGGATGGCTTGTACCAAGAGACCCAGTACTTC. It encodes CASTRGDGLYQETQYF.

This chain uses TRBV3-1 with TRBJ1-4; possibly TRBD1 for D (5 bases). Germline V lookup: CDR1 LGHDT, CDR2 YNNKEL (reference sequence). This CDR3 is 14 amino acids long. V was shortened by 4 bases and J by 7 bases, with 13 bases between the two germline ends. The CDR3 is CASSPLGGSEKLFF. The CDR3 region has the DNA TGTGCCAGCAGCCCATTGGGGGGGAGTGAAAAACTGTTTTTT.